Listed below are T cell receptor beta chains from one sample, sequenced in a study of human T cells and chemical hapten exposure. MiXCR, applied by TCRdb to the RACE reads, yields one record per CDR3 protein. Of tens of thousands of distinct CDR3 sequences listed, under 13% are singletons. Here the sequenced sample was whole blood, taken in connection with sensitization to the hapten diphenylcyclopropenone (DPC). The receptors here all came from a woman aged 30 to 39 with alopecia areata. Some clones in this sample may be carry-over from other donors' samples. Each CDR3 is given with its conserved first and last residue. D genes are given only for firm matches. Size is stated for part of the rows, as once, few or many counts, or as a class when the clone is expanded.

j_call,v_call,cdr3_length,clone_size,d_call,cdr3_nt,cdr3_aa
TRBJ2-1,TRBV5-1,14,many,-,TGCGCCAGCAGCCTAGGTTCCTCCTACAATGAGCAGTTCTTC,CASSLGSSYNEQFF
TRBJ2-3,TRBV11-1,16,few,TRBD2,TGTGCCAGCAGCTGGGCGGGACTAGCGGGAGCAGATACGCAGTATTTT,CASSWAGLAGADTQYF
TRBJ2-3,TRBV11-2,16,many,TRBD1,TGTGCCAGCAGCTTTGGGGGTGGGACAGGGGCAGATACGCAGTATTTT,CASSFGGGTGADTQYF
TRBJ2-3,TRBV7-9,14,few,-,TGTGCCAGCAGCTTAGCACGGGCCACAGATACGCAGTATTTT,CASSLARATDTQYF
TRBJ2-2,TRBV27,14,many,-,TGTGCCAGCGGAAAGGGTGACTACACCGGGGAGCTGTTTTTT,CASGKGDYTGELFF
TRBJ2-1,TRBV6-2/TRBV6-3,13,many,-,TGTGCCAGCAAACCGTGGGGGCACAATGAGCAGTTCTTC,CASKPWGHNEQFF
TRBJ2-2,TRBV11-2,17,few,TRBD1,TGTGCCAGCAGCTTAGACGGGACAGGGGGAGCCACCGGGGAGCTGTTTTTT,CASSLDGTGGATGELFF
TRBJ2-3,TRBV10-3,16,few,-,TGTGCCATCAGGTCCTTGACAGGTCCCCCCACAGATACGCAGTATTTT,CAIRSLTGPPTDTQYF
TRBJ2-1,TRBV5-1,15,many,TRBD1,TGCGCCAGCAGCCAAGACCAGGGGGCTGCCAATGAGCAGTTCTTC,CASSQDQGAANEQFF
TRBJ2-3,TRBV24-1,19,many,TRBD2,TGTGCCACCAGTGACCCTTCTGGCGGGGGGGCCACTTTCACAGATACGCAGTATTTT,CATSDPSGGGATFTDTQYF
TRBJ2-1,TRBV3-1,13,many,-,TGTGCCAGCAGCCCAGGCCGAGAACATGAGCAGTTCTTC,CASSPGREHEQFF
TRBJ2-4,TRBV12-3/TRBV12-4,16,few,TRBD1,TGTGCCAGCAGTATAGGACAGGGGCGAATTTGGGACATTCAGTACTTC,CASSIGQGRIWDIQYF
TRBJ1-1,TRBV29-1,11,many,-,TGCAGGGTACAGGAGCACACTGAAGCTTTCTTT,CRVQEHTEAFF
TRBJ2-1,TRBV11-1,19,many,TRBD2,TGTGCCAGCAGCTATCAATTCCTCGGACTAGCGGGAGAATGGAGTGAGCAGTTCTTC,CASSYQFLGLAGEWSEQFF
TRBJ2-5,TRBV9,15,few,-,TGTGCCAGCAGCGTTCATCTACTAGCAGCAGAGACCCAGTACTTC,CASSVHLLAAETQYF
TRBJ2-3,TRBV2,15,many,-,TGTGCCAGCAGGAGGAGGGCAACTAGCACAGATACGCAGTATTTT,CASRRRATSTDTQYF
TRBJ2-1,TRBV7-2,17,-,TRBD2,TGTGCCAGCAGCGCCAGGACTAGCGGATCTGGCTACAGTGAGCAGTTCTTC,CASSARTSGSGYSEQFF
TRBJ1-1,TRBV5-1,12,many,-,TGCGCCAGCAGTCGGCTGAACACTGAAGCTTTCTTT,CASSRLNTEAFF
TRBJ2-2,TRBV5-6,16,many,TRBD1,TGTGCCAGCAGCTTGGCCACGACAGGGGGCGTCGGGGAGCTGTTTTTT,CASSLATTGGVGELFF
TRBJ2-7,TRBV6-2/TRBV6-3,16,many,TRBD1,TGTGCCAGCAGTTACCGACAGGACAGGCCTCTGTACGAGCAGTACTTC,CASSYRQDRPLYEQYF
TRBJ1-1,TRBV18,14,many,TRBD1,TGTGCCAGCTCACCAGCAGGGGGATTTACTGAAGCTTTCTTT,CASSPAGGFTEAFF
TRBJ1-1,TRBV28,16,many,TRBD1,TGTGCCAGCATAGGGGCCGGGTTGACAGGGCTCCCTGAAGCTTTCTTT,CASIGAGLTGLPEAFF
TRBJ2-1,TRBV12-3/TRBV12-4,14,many,-,TGTGCCAGCACCCCGGACCCGAACTACAATGAGCAGTTCTTC,CASTPDPNYNEQFF
TRBJ2-7,TRBV28,14,many,TRBD2,TGTGCCAGCAGTATAGCGGGGACCTCCTACGAGCAGTACTTC,CASSIAGTSYEQYF